The 32 T cell receptor beta chains below all came from one sample that was sequenced in a study of cytomegalovirus exposure and HLA in healthy donors. The method was immunoSEQ multiplex PCR; TCRdb's version includes in-frame clones alone and lacks a portion of them. The table lists roughly 250,000 clones, about 90% of them singletons. Sequenced: PBMCs. The receptors here all came from a woman aged 18-35 years in good health and CMV-seronegative.

The chain uses TRBV7-9 and TRBJ2-2, with D unresolved. CDR1 SEHNR and CDR2 FQNEAQ come from the germline V gene (reference sequence). Trimming left V 4 bases short and J 1 base short, with 10 bases between. The CDR3 is made up of 15 amino acids. The CDR3: CASSSQAGNTGELFF. As DNA, the CDR3 is TGTGCCAGCAGCTCCCAGGCCGGGAACACCGGGGAGCTGTTTTTT.

The chain employs TRBV27 and TRBJ1-1; D might be TRBD1 (6 bases). Trimming left V 2 bases short and J 3 bases short, with 10 bases between. CDR3 length: 14 amino acids. The germline V gene has CDR1 MNHEY and CDR2 SMNVEV (reference sequence). CDR3: CASSLQTGDTEAFF. Here the CDR3 DNA reads TGTGCCAGCAGTTTACAGACAGGAGACACTGAAGCTTTCTTT.

This rearrangement joins TRBV27 to TRBJ1-1, with D maybe TRBD1 (6 bases). Trimming took 3 bases from V and 4 from J, leaving 12 bases between them. There are 14 residues in the CDR3. CDR1 MNHEY and CDR2 SMNVEV come from the germline V gene (reference sequence). This chain's CDR3 is CASSLADRPTEAFF. DNA of the CDR3: TGTGCCAGCAGTTTGGCCGACAGGCCCACTGAAGCTTTCTTT.

The chain joins TRBV2 to TRBJ1-4; 10 bases line up with TRBD1. V was pared by 7 bases and J by 4 bases, with 6 bases of the junction left unmatched. This CDR3 region has 15 residues. Germline V gene sequence: CDR1 SNHLY, CDR2 FYNNEI. The CDR3 region has the DNA TGTGCCAGCACGGGACAGGGGTTTTTTAATGAAAAACTGTTTTTT. Translating it yields CASTGQGFFNEKLFF.

The CDR3 region has the DNA TGTGCCAGCAGCCAACCCGCGGGACTAGCTCTCCACAATGAGCAGTTCTTC. As protein: CASSQPAGLALHNEQFF. The chain joins TRBV7-2 to TRBJ2-1; 9 nucleotides match TRBD2. The CDR3 contains 17 residues. CDR1 and CDR2 (germline): SGHTA, FQGNSA. The trim removed 5 bases at V and 5 bases at J, leaving 13 bases unmatched.

The DNA for the CDR3 is TGCGCCAGCAGCTTGGCCGGTCGCCTCGGTGAGCAGTTCTTC. Its protein product is CASSLAGRLGEQFF. The rearrangement links TRBV5-1 to TRBJ2-1; D unresolved. This CDR3 contains 14 residues. Germline V gene lookup returns CDR1 SGHRS and CDR2 YFSETQ. Trimming removed 0 bases from V and 9 bases from J, with 13 bases in between.

The chain couples TRBV14 to TRBJ2-5; TRBD2 matches at 7 bases. The V segment lost 4 bases and the J segment 7 bases; nucleotides outside the gene matches: 9. The CDR3 length is 14 residues. Germline V gives CDR1 SGHDN, CDR2 FVKESK. CDR3 region: CASSPVDQRGTQYF. The CDR3 bases are TGTGCCAGCAGCCCCGTTGACCAGCGGGGGACCCAGTACTTC.

The chain uses TRBV19 and TRBJ2-7, with a weak D call TRBD2 (6 bases). The CDR3 totals 13 residues. CDR1 is LNHDA and CDR2 is SQIVND in the germline V gene (reference sequence). Between the trimmed V and J ends, which lost 4 bases and 4 bases, there was a span of 11 bases. This CDR3 is CASSTGLPYEQYV. The CDR3, as DNA: TGTGCCAGTAGTACGGGACTCCCGTACGAGCAGTACGTC.

The chain joins TRBV7-6 to TRBJ2-2; TRBD1 aligns across 7 bases. The germline gives CDR1 SGHVS, CDR2 FNYEAQ. This CDR3 is 15 amino acids long. The V and J ends lost 1 base and 7 bases, in that order; junction bases with no gene match: 6. The DNA for the CDR3 is TGTGCCAGCAGCTTAGTCGGACAGGTCGGCGGGGAGCTGTTTTTT. This gives the protein CASSLVGQVGGELFF.

V usage is TRBV7-6 and J usage is TRBJ2-7; D is unclear. CDR1 SGHVS and CDR2 FNYEAQ come from the germline V gene. The CDR3 runs to 14 residues. Trimming pared 6 bases from V and 1 base from J, leaving 13 bases between. The CDR3 coding sequence is TGTGCCAGCAGTAGCTCGACGGTTTCCTACGAGCAGTACTTC. Translating it yields CASSSSTVSYEQYF.

CDR3 residues: CASSGPGTGGMGYTF. Written as DNA, the CDR3 is TGTGCCAGCAGTGGCCCTGGGACAGGGGGCATGGGCTACACCTTC. The chain joins TRBV6-4 to TRBJ1-2, with 12 bases fitting TRBD1. Looked up from germline, CDR1 is MRHNA and CDR2 is SNTAGT. Trimming took 4 bases from V and 8 from J; bases not matched to a gene: 8. This CDR3 contains 15 residues.

This clone was observed once. The chain couples TRBV28 to TRBJ1-5; D remains unclear. From germline, CDR1 is MDHEN and CDR2 SYDVKM. This CDR3 comprises 12 residues. The ends were cut back, 7 bases at V and 0 bases at J, with 4 bases in the middle. The CDR3 DNA reads as TGTGCCAGCACCTATAGCAATCAGCCCCAGCATTTT. It codes for CASTYSNQPQHF.

This clone was detected only once. V usage is TRBV2 and J usage is TRBJ1-4; 10 bases are a match to TRBD1. V lost 4 bases to trimming and J lost 7 bases; unmatched junction nucleotides: 6. The V gene's germline CDR1 is SNHLY and CDR2 FYNNEI. This CDR3 has 15 amino acids. CDR3 in amino acids: CASSGDRGIGEKLFF. CDR3 nucleotides: TGTGCCAGCAGTGGGGACAGGGGTATCGGTGAAAAACTGTTTTTT.

The gene calls are TRBV6-4 and TRBJ2-7, with 9 bases matching TRBD1. CDR3 length equals 17 residues. V lost 6 bases to trimming and J lost 4 bases; unmatched junction nucleotides: 16. CDR1 is MRHNA, CDR2 SNTAGT, per germline. The CDR3 sequence: CASRQYRTGDGEYEQYV. The CDR3 DNA sequence: TGTGCCAGCAGACAGTACCGGACAGGGGATGGAGAGTACGAGCAGTACGTC.

The chain employs TRBV27 and TRBJ2-1, with 14 bases identical to TRBD2. Germline V CDR1 and CDR2: MNHEY, SMNVEV (reference sequence). Germline trimming cut 6 bases from V and 4 bases from J; bases unmatched to any gene: 5. The CDR3 length is 16 residues. CDR3 in amino acids: CASSPGLAGGYNEQFF. The CDR3 region has the DNA TGTGCCAGCAGCCCAGGACTAGCGGGGGGATACAATGAGCAGTTCTTC.

This clone appeared once. The chain carries TRBV7-2 and TRBJ2-1; 9 positions match TRBD1. V gave up 1 base and J gave up 9 bases; unmatched junction bases: 10. The CDR3 has 16 residues. Germline assignment: CDR1 SGHTA and CDR2 FQGNSA. CDR3 sequence (DNA): TGTGCCAGCAGCTTAGGAAACAGGGGGCCCTATGGTGAGCAGTTCTTC. Its protein is CASSLGNRGPYGEQFF.

The chain employs TRBV5-1 and TRBJ1-1, with D possibly being TRBD1 (5 bases). The CDR3 sequence is 15 residues long. The V and J ends lost 2 bases and 1 base respectively, with 12 bases between them. Germline-derived CDR1 and CDR2 are SGHRS and YFSETQ. CDR3 DNA sequence: TGCGCCAGCAGCTTTACACCAGACAGGAACACTGAAGCTTTCTTT. This encodes CASSFTPDRNTEAFF.

J is TRBJ1-5 and V is TRBV19; perhaps TRBD1 as D (5 bases). The V gene lost 7 bases and the J gene lost 5 bases, with 12 bases spanning the gap. In germline, CDR1 is LNHDA, CDR2 SQIVND (reference sequence). The CDR3 runs to 13 residues. As DNA, the CDR3 is TGTGCCAGTAATGTGGGGGGACATCAGCCCCAGCATTTT. It yields the protein CASNVGGHQPQHF.

J is TRBJ1-1 and V is TRBV19; 9 positions agree with TRBD1. Germline V CDR1 and CDR2: LNHDA, SQIVND (reference sequence). J was trimmed by 11 bases and V by 6 bases; bases with no gene match: 4. The CDR3 is 11 amino acids. CDR3 DNA sequence: TGTGCCAGTAGGCTACAGGGGGCCGCTTTCTTT. Amino acids: CASRLQGAAFF. Full variable domain (missing parts from reference TRBV19 and TRBJ1-1): DGGITQSPKYLFRKEGQNVTLSCEQNLNHDAMYWYRQDPGQGLRLIYYSQIVNDFQKGDIAEGYSVSREKKESFPLTVTSAQKNPTAFYLCASRLQGAAFFGQGTRLTVV.

The V gene is TRBV14, the J gene TRBJ2-5, with D possibly being TRBD1 (6 bases). This CDR3 has 14 residues. Germline-derived CDR1 and CDR2 are SGHDN and FVKESK. Trimming removed 1 base from V and 0 bases from J, with 6 bases in between. CDR3 region: CASSQGTDQETQYF. DNA of the CDR3: TGTGCCAGCAGCCAAGGGACAGACCAAGAGACCCAGTACTTC. Using reference TRBV14 and TRBJ2-5 for the parts outside the CDR3, the full variable domain is EAGVTQFPSHSVIEKGQTVTLRCDPISGHDNLYWYRRVMGKEIKFLLHFVKESKQDESGMPNNRFLAERTGGTYSTLKVQPAELEDSGVYFCASSQGTDQETQYFGPGTRLLVL.

The CDR3, as DNA: TGTGCCAGCAGCCAAGTCGGGTTGAACACTGAAGCTTTCTTT. Its translation is CASSQVGLNTEAFF. J is TRBJ1-1 and V is TRBV14; the D is unclear. From germline, CDR1 is SGHDN and CDR2 FVKESK. The ends were cut back, 1 base at V and 0 bases at J, with 6 bases in the middle. CDR3 length: 14 amino acids. The full variable domain, completed using reference TRBV14 and TRBJ1-1, is EAGVTQFPSHSVIEKGQTVTLRCDPISGHDNLYWYRRVMGKEIKFLLHFVKESKQDESGMPNNRFLAERTGGTYSTLKVQPAELEDSGVYFCASSQVGLNTEAFFGQGTRLTVV.

V usage is TRBV15 and J usage is TRBJ2-2, with D maybe TRBD1 (5 bases). The CDR3 has 15 residues. Germline CDR1 reads LNHNV; CDR2 reads YYDKDF (reference sequence). V lost 1 base, J lost 2 bases, and 8 bases lay in between. The CDR3 bases are TGTGCCACCAGCAGAGCAGGGCCTAACACCGGGGAGCTGTTTTTT. Translated: CATSRAGPNTGELFF.

The chain couples TRBV6-5 to TRBJ2-7; D may be TRBD1 (7 bases). Germline CDR1 is MNHEY and CDR2 is SVGAGI. V lost 5 bases, J lost 6 bases, and 20 bases lay in between. This CDR3 comprises 15 residues. The CDR3 sequence: CASSTRGLEAGEQYV. The CDR3 DNA sequence: TGTGCCAGCAGTACCAGGGGGTTAGAAGCGGGCGAGCAGTACGTC.

V and J are TRBV9 and TRBJ1-1, with a possible D match to TRBD1 (5 bases). Germline CDR1 is SGDLS and CDR2 is YYNGEE. Trimming left V 0 bases short and J 5 bases short, with 11 bases between. The CDR3 has 14 residues. As DNA, the CDR3 is TGTGCCAGCAGCGTAGTCAGGGTACAGACTGAAGCTTTCTTT. This codes for CASSVVRVQTEAFF. The full variable domain, rest sourced from reference TRBV9 and TRBJ1-1, is DSGVTQTPKHLITATGQRVTLRCSPRSGDLSVYWYQQSLDQGLQFLIQYYNGEERAKGNILERFSAQQFPDLHSELNLSSLELGDSALYFCASSVVRVQTEAFFGQGTRLTVV.

V usage is TRBV30 and J usage is TRBJ2-3; 8 bases agree with TRBD2. Germline loops: CDR1 GTSNPN, CDR2 SVGIG (reference sequence). This CDR3 region has 16 residues. The V gene end was trimmed by 1 base and the J gene end by 0 bases; junction bases not matched to a gene: 6. DNA for the CDR3: TGTGCCTGGAGTGCCGGACTAGCCTCGAGCACAGATACGCAGTATTTT. Translated, it gives CAWSAGLASSTDTQYF.

The chain employs TRBV4-3 and TRBJ1-1; no clear D gene. The CDR3 is 15 amino acids. CDR1 and CDR2 (germline): LGHNA, YSLEER. V dropped 0 bases and J dropped 0 bases, with 8 bases sitting between them. Here the CDR3 reads CASSQDAVVNTEAFF. Written as DNA, the CDR3 is TGCGCCAGCAGCCAAGATGCCGTAGTGAACACTGAAGCTTTCTTT.

The chain employs TRBV4-1 and TRBJ1-2, with no clear D. The CDR3 is made up of 15 amino acids. V gave up 2 bases and J gave up 1 base, with 11 bases separating them. Looked up from germline, CDR1 is MGHRA and CDR2 is YSYEKL. The CDR3, as DNA: TGCGCCAGCAGCCAACCCGTCGGGAGTAACTATGGCTACACCTTC. Translated: CASSQPVGSNYGYTF.

The V call is TRBV7-2, the J call TRBJ2-3, with D perhaps matching TRBD2 (6 bases). With 6 bases removed from V and 1 base from J, the gap between germline ends came to 14 bases. The CDR3 consists of 15 residues. The germline V gene has CDR1 SGHTA and CDR2 FQGNSA. The chain's CDR3 is CASSGRLAGTDTQYF. In DNA form, the CDR3 reads TGTGCCAGCAGTGGTCGCTTAGCGGGCACAGATACGCAGTATTTT.

The table lists this clone with a count of one. This chain joins TRBV2 and TRBJ2-7; a possible D gene is TRBD2 (5 bases). Trimming left V 8 bases short and J 0 bases short, with 8 bases between. Germline CDR1 and CDR2: SNHLY and FYNNEI. The CDR3 has 12 amino acids. Written as DNA, the CDR3 is TGTGCCAGCTCCGGGAACTCCTACGAGCAGTACTTC. As protein: CASSGNSYEQYF.

This chain joins TRBV27 and TRBJ1-6; 7 nucleotides agree with TRBD1. CDR1 is MNHEY, CDR2 SMNVEV, per germline (reference sequence). The CDR3 is 14 residues long. J lost 9 bases, V lost 1 base, and 3 bases had no gene match. The CDR3 DNA follows: TGTGCCAGCAGTTTATTAGGGGGCAGTTCACCCCTCCACTTT. Its protein is CASSLLGGSSPLHF.

The CDR3 sequence: CASSSARDRAYEQYF. In DNA form, the CDR3 reads TGCGCCAGCAGCTCAGCCCGGGACAGGGCCTACGAGCAGTACTTC. This chain connects TRBV5-1 to TRBJ2-7, with 9 bases fitting TRBD1. CDR1 SGHRS and CDR2 YFSETQ come from the germline V gene. The J segment lost 2 bases and the V segment lost 3 bases, leaving 6 bases of the junction unmatched. CDR3 length: 15 residues.

The gene calls are TRBV2 and TRBJ1-2; TRBD1 matches 7 bases. The CDR3 contains 14 residues. CDR1 is SNHLY and CDR2 is FYNNEI in the germline V gene. V was pared by 8 bases and J by 4 bases, with 10 bases of the junction left unmatched. The DNA for the CDR3 is TGTGCCAGCGGGGTGGGGACAGAAGTCTATGGCTACACCTTC. Amino acids: CASGVGTEVYGYTF.